One sample yielded the 19 T cell receptor beta chains listed below, sequenced in a study of T cell responses to AZD1222 COVID-19 vaccine. The table came from immunoSEQ multiplex PCR; TCRdb's copy has only in-frame clones and leaves some out. Here the sample spans some 170,000 clones, 91% being singletons. The source material was peripheral blood, sampled 28 days after the second AZD1222 dose. These TCRs come from an adult who received the AZD1222 COVID-19 vaccine.

The chain recombines TRBV5-6 with TRBJ2-7; 7 bases agree with TRBD1. The J segment lost 4 bases and the V segment lost 6 bases, leaving 10 bases of the junction unmatched. CDR1 is SGHDT and CDR2 is YYEEEE in the germline V gene. The CDR3 is 14 amino acids. The CDR3 loop is CASKSGTENYEQYF. The CDR3 nucleotides read TGTGCCAGCAAGTCCGGGACAGAGAATTACGAGCAGTACTTC.

The chain employs TRBV9 and TRBJ2-6, with TRBD1 matching over 11 bases. CDR1 and CDR2 from the germline V gene are SGDLS and YYNGEE. Losses at the gene ends were 0 bases for V and 2 bases for J; bases not matched to a gene: 7. The CDR3 is 19 amino acids. In DNA form, the CDR3 reads TGTGCCAGCAGCGTAGAGGTATTGGGACAGGGGGCTGGGGCCAACGTCCTGACTTTC. As protein: CASSVEVLGQGAGANVLTF.

The chain recombines TRBV4-3 with TRBJ1-5, with D possibly being TRBD1 (5 bases). V lost 4 bases to trimming and J lost 5 bases, with 18 bases between them. The germline V gene encodes CDR1 LGHNA and CDR2 YSLEER. The CDR3 consists of 16 residues. CDR3 residues: CASSPSLGVGDQPQHF. The CDR3 DNA is TGCGCCAGCAGCCCCTCCTTAGGGGTGGGGGATCAGCCCCAGCATTTT.

The V and J genes are TRBV15 and TRBJ1-1; maybe TRBD1 (5 bases). Trimming took 0 bases from V and 10 from J, leaving 15 bases between them. The germline V gene has CDR1 LNHNV and CDR2 YYDKDF (reference sequence). This CDR3 is built from 14 residues. CDR3 coding DNA: TGTGCCACCAGCAGAGAGGTCAGGGACGAGAGAGCTTTCTTT. It is translated as CATSREVRDERAFF.

The V and J genes are TRBV6-5 and TRBJ1-5, with 9 bases aligning to TRBD1. The germline CDR1 and CDR2 sequences are MNHEY and SVGAGI. The J segment lost 4 bases and the V segment lost 5 bases, leaving 6 bases of the junction unmatched. The CDR3 covers 15 residues. Here the CDR3 DNA reads TGTGCCAGCAGTCCCTTCGGACAGGGGAATCAGCCCCAGCATTTT. Encoded protein: CASSPFGQGNQPQHF.

The J gene is TRBJ2-1, the V gene TRBV29-1; a weak D match, TRBD2 (5 bases). The CDR3 length is 11 residues. Germline V gives CDR1 SQVTM, CDR2 ANQGSEA. With 7 bases removed from V and 5 bases from J, the gap between germline ends came to 9 bases. CDR3 residues: CSATTNNEQFF. CDR3 nucleotides: TGCAGCGCGACTACGAACAATGAGCAGTTCTTC.

This sequence joins TRBV7-3 and TRBJ2-7; the match to TRBD1 covers 8 bases. The V and J ends lost 0 bases and 7 bases, in that order; junction bases with no gene match: 2. The CDR3 contains 13 residues. Germline V lookup: CDR1 SGHTA, CDR2 FQGTGA. The DNA of the CDR3 is TGTGCCAGCAGCTTAACTACAGGGGGAGAGCAGTACTTC. Translating gives CASSLTTGGEQYF.

The chain is built from TRBV7-9 and TRBJ1-2; 8 bases agree with TRBD1. V trimming: 1 base; J trimming: 4 bases; junction bases outside the gene matches: 8. CDR3 size: 16 residues. Germline assignment: CDR1 SEHNR and CDR2 FQNEAQ (reference sequence). CDR3 bases: TGTGCCAGCAGCTTAGAAGGACAGGGCAGAGGCTATGGCTACACCTTC. Protein: CASSLEGQGRGYGYTF.

CDR3 coding DNA: TGTGCCAGCACCCTCCAGGGAGAGCAGTACTTC. Translated: CASTLQGEQYF. The chain has TRBV5-4 and TRBJ2-7; D is possibly TRBD1 (5 bases). Germline loops: CDR1 SGHNT, CDR2 YYREEE (reference sequence). Between the trimmed V and J ends, which lost 6 bases and 7 bases, there was a span of 11 bases. The CDR3 length is 11 residues.

This clone turned up a few times. V usage is TRBV19 and J usage is TRBJ1-1; 8 positions match TRBD1. The CDR3 covers 15 residues. V shed 5 bases, J shed 1 base, and the junction held 6 bases outside the gene matches. Germline V gives CDR1 LNHDA, CDR2 SQIVND (reference sequence). CDR3 coding DNA: TGTGCCAGTAGTGCCCGACAGGGGTGGAACACTGAAGCTTTCTTT. Protein: CASSARQGWNTEAFF.

The chain carries TRBV9 and TRBJ2-3; 9 nucleotides match TRBD1. Trimming removed 3 bases from V and 4 bases from J; junction bases left unmatched: 0. The CDR3 runs 13 residues. CDR1 and CDR2 (germline): SGDLS, YYNGEE. The chain's CDR3 is CASSGQGADTQYF. CDR3 nucleotide sequence: TGTGCCAGCAGCGGACAGGGGGCAGATACGCAGTATTTT. The full variable domain, in which reference TRBV9 and TRBJ2-3 provide the parts outside the CDR3, is DSGVTQTPKHLITATGQRVTLRCSPRSGDLSVYWYQQSLDQGLQFLIQYYNGEERAKGNILERFSAQQFPDLHSELNLSSLELGDSALYFCASSGQGADTQYFGPGTRLTVL.

This chain links TRBV27 with TRBJ1-1; D gene unclear. The germline V gene has CDR1 MNHEY and CDR2 SMNVEV (reference sequence). Trimming cost V 7 bases and J 0 bases, with 12 bases left between them. This CDR3 contains 14 residues. For the CDR3, the DNA is TGTGCCAGCATACCGGGTACCATGAACACTGAAGCTTTCTTT. It specifies CASIPGTMNTEAFF.

This sequence joins TRBV30 and TRBJ1-1, with no clear D. The CDR3 sequence is 13 residues long. Trimming took off 3 bases at V and 0 bases at J, with 8 bases between the two ends. Germline V gene lookup returns CDR1 GTSNPN and CDR2 SVGIG (reference sequence). The CDR3 reads CAWRRAVNTEAFF. CDR3 DNA: TGTGCCTGGAGGAGGGCAGTGAACACTGAAGCTTTCTTT.

This chain uses TRBV19 with TRBJ2-7; 13 bases are a match to TRBD2. The CDR3 totals 15 residues. The junction had 5 bases not matched to a gene; V was cut back by 5 bases and J by 4 bases. Germline lookup yields CDR1 LNHDA and CDR2 SQIVND (reference sequence). The chain's CDR3 is CASSPRTSGGYEQYF. The CDR3 DNA sequence: TGTGCCAGTAGTCCTCGGACTAGCGGGGGATACGAGCAGTACTTC.

This chain links TRBV19 with TRBJ1-4, with 7 positions matching TRBD1. There are 15 residues in the CDR3. The V segment lost 4 bases and the J segment 5 bases; nucleotides outside the gene matches: 7. The germline V gene encodes CDR1 LNHDA and CDR2 SQIVND (reference sequence). In nucleotides, the CDR3 is TGTGCCAGTAGTACCCCCGGGACAGTCAATGAAAAACTGTTTTTT. As protein: CASSTPGTVNEKLFF. Based on the CDR3 plus reference TRBV19 and TRBJ1-4, the full variable domain is DGGITQSPKYLFRKEGQNVTLSCEQNLNHDAMYWYRQDPGQGLRLIYYSQIVNDFQKGDIAEGYSVSREKKESFPLTVTSAQKNPTAFYLCASSTPGTVNEKLFFGSGTQLSVL.

V is TRBV5-4 and J is TRBJ2-1, with 13 bases matching TRBD2. V lost 6 bases to trimming and J lost 9 bases; unmatched junction nucleotides: 12. From germline, CDR1 is SGHNT and CDR2 YYREEE (reference sequence). CDR3 length: 16 amino acids. For the CDR3, the DNA is TGTGCCAGCAACCTTTTACTAGCGGGGGGGAGCGGTGAGCAGTTCTTC. Its translation: CASNLLLAGGSGEQFF.

This rearrangement joins TRBV19 to TRBJ2-3; D is ambiguous. V lost 1 base, J lost 1 base, and 6 bases lay in between. The germline gives CDR1 LNHDA, CDR2 SQIVND (reference sequence). The CDR3 is made up of 14 amino acids. CDR3 coding DNA: TGTGCCAGTAGTATAGGAATGGGCACAGATACGCAGTATTTT. Translation gives CASSIGMGTDTQYF.

V is TRBV10-1 and J is TRBJ2-2; 8 nucleotides agree with TRBD1. The CDR3 is made up of 16 amino acids. The J segment lost 1 base and the V segment lost 6 bases, leaving 7 bases of the junction unmatched. Germline V gives CDR1 WNHNN, CDR2 SYGVQD (reference sequence). The CDR3 region is CASSPDGTGNTGELFF. As DNA, the CDR3 is TGCGCCAGCAGCCCAGACGGGACAGGGAACACCGGGGAGCTGTTTTTT.

This chain links TRBV15 with TRBJ2-5; tentatively, D is TRBD1 or TRBD2 (6 bases each). V was shortened by 0 bases and J by 7 bases, with 12 bases between the two germline ends. Germline V lookup: CDR1 LNHNV, CDR2 YYDKDF (reference sequence). This CDR3 region has 14 residues. In DNA, the CDR3 is TGTGCCACCAGCAGAGATCCGGGGGCAGGGACCCAGTACTTC. Its protein is CATSRDPGAGTQYF.